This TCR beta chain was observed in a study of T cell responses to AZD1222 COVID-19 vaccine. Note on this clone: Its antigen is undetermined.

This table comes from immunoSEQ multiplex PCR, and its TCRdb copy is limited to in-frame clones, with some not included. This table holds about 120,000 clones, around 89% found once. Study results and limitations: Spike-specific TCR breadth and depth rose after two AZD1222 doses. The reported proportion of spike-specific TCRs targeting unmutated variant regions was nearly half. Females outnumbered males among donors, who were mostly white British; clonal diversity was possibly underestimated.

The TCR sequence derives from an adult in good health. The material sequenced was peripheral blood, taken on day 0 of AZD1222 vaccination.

The CDR3 nucleotides are TGTGCCAGCATCCCCCCGGGAGGCAGCACTGAAGCTTTCTTT. Protein sequence: CASIPPGGSTEAFF. The chain joins TRBV6-2 or TRBV6-3 to TRBJ1-1; D not certain. V lost 7 bases and J lost 4, with 16 bases in between. The CDR3 runs 14 residues. CDR1 MNHEY and CDR2 SVGEGT come from the germline V gene.